This T cell receptor (beta chain) stems from a study of blood T cell repertoires in COVID-19 (dated by TCRdb to the early 2020s). At the level of the whole study: Samples from collaborators originated in the United States, Italy and Spain and spanned both the acute and convalescent phases of COVID-19. Samples came from the ongoing ImmuneRACE study (first 160 participants) plus 1,254 subjects from 6 global collaborators. The dataset comprised deeply sampled blood TCRbeta repertoires from subjects exposed to, actively infected with, or recovered from COVID-19. The repertoires were released in a freely available public database intended as a resource for research on the immune response to SARS-CoV-2. Nearly every sample came with metadata listing a de-identified subject ID, COVID-19 status, age in years and sex. The material from the prospective study consisted of cDNA or gDNA derived from T cells, B-cell-depleted T cells, or PBMCs. HLA class I and class II types, where available, came from metadata supplied by the sample provider rather than from assay-based typing.

TCRbeta CDR3 regions were amplified from genomic DNA by means of the immunoSEQ Assay, a bias-controlled multiplex PCR. In the authors' own workflow: Nucleated cell counts per sample were estimated from amplification of reference gene primers within the assay. Sequence reads were collapsed and filtered to measure the absolute abundance of every unique TCRbeta CDR3 rearrangement. For each sample, productive Simpson clonality was calculated as the square root of Simpson's diversity index across productive rearrangements. The clones in this table, taken by TCRdb from immuneACCESS, are in-frame only. Not every clone is retained; where verified, under half of the shortfall comes from an unresolved V gene, and the cause of the rest is unknown. The D gene and trimming were derived from the DNA, and the V and J assignments and clone size from that table. In this sample the table shows under 200,000 clones, around 84% of which occur a single time. The ten biggest clones cover about 15% of the sample.

Collaborating institutions collected whole blood in K2EDTA tubes following their own protocols. For TCRbeta analysis, collaborator samples were shipped as frozen whole blood, as isolated PBMCs, or as DNA extracted from either sample type. Remarks on this clone: It has no known antigen specificity. One base away there is no much larger clone; base qualities are not given.

What the work shows at the level of the full study, not this receptor alone: Clinical and demographic metadata were provided uncurated, with the amount varying by source and participant.

Unmatched junction bases come to 3, with V trimmed by 1 base and J by 6 bases. Measured from the cysteine to the phenylalanine, the CDR3 is 13 residues long. Of the read, only the CDR3 DNA is kept; its 39 bases are in frame from base 1. CDR1 GTSNPN and CDR2 SVGIG were looked up in the germline V gene (reference sequence). The clonotype was recovered from a man aged 25-45 years with active or convalescent COVID-19. The sequence joins TRBV30 to TRBJ1-5; 7 bases in between match TRBD1. The sequenced material came from peripheral blood. CDR3 loop: CAWSEQGSQPQHF. At the DNA level, the sequence is TGTGCCTGGAGTGAACAGGGGAGTCAGCCCCAGCATTTT.